This T cell receptor (beta chain) is from a study of blood T cell repertoires in COVID-19. Study context: Some COVID-19 samples were acute and others convalescent; all came from the United States, Italy and Spain. The cDNA or gDNA used as material had been derived from T cells, B-cell-depleted T cells, or PBMCs.

V lost 4 bases to trimming and J lost 5 bases; unmatched junction nucleotides: 10. CDR3 length equals 16 residues. Germline V CDR1 and CDR2: SGHTS, YDEGEE. In the original processing: Counts of nucleated cells, estimated from reference gene primer amplification, were obtained. TCRdb keeps only in-frame clones here, not all; method: immunoSEQ multiplex PCR. V, J and clone size reflect that table, while D and trimming were determined from the DNA. This table holds about half a million clones, 75% to 90% found once. The sequenced material came from peripheral blood. The rearrangement uses TRBV5-8 and TRBJ2-1, with 9 bases aligning to TRBD2. The TCR sequence derives from a human donor in a cohort sampled during active COVID-19. CDR3 sequence: CASSPFSGSTNNEQFF. The CDR3 bases are TGTGCCAGCAGCCCGTTTAGCGGGAGTACTAACAATGAGCAGTTCTTC.